The present TCR beta chain was sequenced within a study of shared clonotypes between healthy human individuals (dated by TCRdb to about 2020). Background for the entire study: The cohort comprised two women and a few men aged 18 to 49 years. Blood TCR repertoires of several healthy adults were deeply sequenced to estimate repertoire size and the extent of clonotype sharing between individuals. To increase sequencing depth and limit assay-specific biases, TCR repertoire library preparation and sequencing were carried out by different laboratories using diverse techniques. Each donor's leukapheresis produced roughly between roughly 0.85 and 10 billion PBMCs.

Of note for this clone: No cognate antigen has been identified for it. The record has no base qualities; no much larger clone is one base away.

Using the deep immunoSEQ assay, multiplex PCR amplified TCR CDR3 regions from genomic DNA. Genomic DNA extracted from each cell subset was distributed evenly over all wells of several immunoSEQ 96-well plates, and each plate served as one replicate. Each replicate PCR for unsorted PBMC received 300 to 350 ng genomic DNA, equal to tens of thousands of T cell genomes. Ten immunoSEQ deep assay plates were used to sequence unsorted PBMC genomic DNA. Purified libraries were quantified with a Qubit 3.0 fluorometer, sized on a Bioanalyzer 2100, and re-quantified with the KAPA Library Quantification kit. Every immunoSEQ 96-well plate was sequenced on a separate single-read 150-cycle Illumina NextSeq 550 flow cell. Concerning the study's data processing: Because the immunoSEQ output included only junctional sequences and no quality scores, the filtering could not be the same as the filtering used for full-length reads. To assign V/J genes and CDR3, sequences were annotated against IMGT germline references using PyIR, a Python wrapper for IgBLAST v1.9. Reads were filtered out if the reads had weak V/J assignments (E-value above 1e-6), no CDR3, stop codons, out-of-frame junctions, or ambiguous translated residues. V3J clonotypes were defined as sequences sharing the same inferred V gene, J gene, and CDR3 amino acid sequence. The percentage overlap between two repertoires was calculated by dividing the number of shared unique clonotypes by the size of the smaller repertoire. Richness of each repertoire was evaluated using RTK rarefaction, the Chao1 estimator, and Recon v2.1 estimates of unobserved clonotypes. As stored in TCRdb, this immuneACCESS dataset retains in-frame rearrangements with V and J assigned. A fraction of the clones does not appear; measured against another copy, unresolved V genes explain less than half of the discrepancy, and the remainder lacks a known reason. V and J calls and clone size follow that table, whereas D and trimming were derived from the DNA. The sample table holds about half a million clones, of which 70% to 80% were seen once. The ten biggest clones cover about 12% of the sample.

Here is what the overall study found, with its caveats: Pairwise subsampling led to the expectation that sequencing depth would affect the degree of clonotype sharing among donors. Only blood was sampled, and tissue TCR repertoires likely differ from those in blood. The small number of donors limited the genetic and exposure-history diversity represented.

Counted from cysteine to phenylalanine, this CDR3 has 16 amino acids. Only CDR3 DNA remains: 48 bases, in frame from the first base. CDR1 SGHNT and CDR2 YYREEE were looked up in the germline V gene (reference sequence). After removal of 4 bases from V and 4 bases from J, the junction retains 14 bases not matched to a gene. Donors were healthy HIV-negative adults with no recently reported acute infections or vaccinations. Only Caucasian adults living in Nashville, Tennessee, USA were represented among the donors. For unsorted samples, some 100 million PBMCs were counted and genomic DNA was extracted with the QIAamp DNA Blood Mini kit. Blood was obtained by leukapheresis, after which PBMCs were separated by Ficoll-Histopaque density gradient centrifugation and cryopreserved in liquid nitrogen vapor phase.

The V and J genes are TRBV5-4 and TRBJ2-7, and 7 junction bases match TRBD2. This TCR was recovered from a woman between 40 and 55 years old in good health. Some clones in this sample may be carry-over from other donors' samples. Source material: PBMCs. Here the CDR3 is given as CASSIAGAGVTYEQYF. In nucleotides, the sequence is TGTGCCAGCAGCATCGCCGGGGCGGGAGTAACGTACGAGCAGTACTTC. With all but the CDR3 taken from the reference TRBV5-4 and TRBJ2-7 genes, the full variable domain is: ETGVTQSPTHLIKTRGQQVTLRCSSQSGHNTVSWYQQALGQGPQFIFQYYREEENGRGNFPPRFSGLQFPNYSSELNVNALELDDSALYLCASSIAGAGVTYEQYFGPGTRLTVT.